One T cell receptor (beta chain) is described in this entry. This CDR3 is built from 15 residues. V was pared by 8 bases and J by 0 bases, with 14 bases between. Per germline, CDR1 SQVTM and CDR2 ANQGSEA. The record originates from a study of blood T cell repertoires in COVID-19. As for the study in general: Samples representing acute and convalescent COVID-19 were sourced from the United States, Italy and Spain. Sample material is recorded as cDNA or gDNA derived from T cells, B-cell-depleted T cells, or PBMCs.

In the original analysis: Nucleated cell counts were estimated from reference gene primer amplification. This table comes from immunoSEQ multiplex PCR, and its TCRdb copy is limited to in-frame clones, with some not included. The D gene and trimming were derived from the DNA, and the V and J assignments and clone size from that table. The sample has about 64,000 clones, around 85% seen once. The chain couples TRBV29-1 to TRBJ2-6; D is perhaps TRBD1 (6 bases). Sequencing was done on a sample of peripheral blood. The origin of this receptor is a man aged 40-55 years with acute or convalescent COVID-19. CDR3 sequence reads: CSTQGDDSGANVLTF. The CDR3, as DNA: TGCAGCACACAGGGTGACGACTCTGGGGCCAACGTCCTGACTTTC.